The entry below gives a single T cell receptor (beta chain) sequence along with its context. Its antigen is undetermined. This specimen belongs to a study of cytomegalovirus exposure and HLA in healthy donors. V was cut by 4 bases and J by 7 bases, with 12 bases left in between. CDR3 length: 13 amino acids. CDR1 and CDR2 from the germline V gene are SGHRS and YFSETQ. Whole-study findings and limits: Listed as cytomegalovirus-associated were roughly 180 TCR beta chains. The classifier, whose performance was assessed in both the original and validation cohorts, reportedly diagnosed cytomegalovirus status with high specificity and sensitivity.

Profiling relied on immunoSEQ multiplex PCR, and the TCRdb table lists in-frame clones only, not all of them. This table has roughly 200,000 clones, around 80% appearing once. The sequencing sample was made of PBMCs. The sequence was collected from a woman aged 30 to 39 in good health and CMV-seronegative. The chain recombines TRBV5-1 with TRBJ1-5; D is uncertain. The CDR3 bases are TGCGCCAGCAGCGCCGGACCGGGGCAGCCCCAGCATTTT. Encoded protein: CASSAGPGQPQHF.